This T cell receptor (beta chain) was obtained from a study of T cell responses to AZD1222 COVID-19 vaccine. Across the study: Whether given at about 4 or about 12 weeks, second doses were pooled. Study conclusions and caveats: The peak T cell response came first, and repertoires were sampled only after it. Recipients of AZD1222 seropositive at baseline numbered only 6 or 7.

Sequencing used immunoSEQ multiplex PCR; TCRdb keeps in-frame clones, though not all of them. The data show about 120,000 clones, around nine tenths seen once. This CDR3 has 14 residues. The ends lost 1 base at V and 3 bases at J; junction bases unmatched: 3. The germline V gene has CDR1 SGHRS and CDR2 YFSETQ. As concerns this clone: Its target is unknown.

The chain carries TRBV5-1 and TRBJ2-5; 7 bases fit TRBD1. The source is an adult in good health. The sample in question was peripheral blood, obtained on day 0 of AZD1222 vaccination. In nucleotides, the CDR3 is TGCGCCAGCAGCTTGCAAGGGACAGAAGAGACCCAGTACTTC. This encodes CASSLQGTEETQYF.